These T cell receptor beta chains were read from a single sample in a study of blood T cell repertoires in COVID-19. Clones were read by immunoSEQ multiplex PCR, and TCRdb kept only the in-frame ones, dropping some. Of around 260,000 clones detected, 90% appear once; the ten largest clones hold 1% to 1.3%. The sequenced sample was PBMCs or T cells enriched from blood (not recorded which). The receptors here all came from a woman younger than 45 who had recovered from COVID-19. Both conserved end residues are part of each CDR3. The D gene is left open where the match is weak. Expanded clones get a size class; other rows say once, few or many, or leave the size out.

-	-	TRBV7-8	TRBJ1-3	CASSLDGNSGNTIYF	TGTGCCAGCAGCTTGGACGGGAACTCTGGAAACACCATATATTTT
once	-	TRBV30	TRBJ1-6	CAWSGSRDSPLHF	TGTGCCTGGAGTGGGTCCAGGGATTCACCCCTCCACTTT
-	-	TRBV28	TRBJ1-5	CASSFARGGQPQHF	TGTGCCAGCAGTTTTGCTAGGGGAGGTCAGCCCCAGCATTTT
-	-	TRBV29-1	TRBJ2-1	CSVPTGIYNEQFF	TGCAGCGTCCCTACCGGGATCTACAATGAGCAGTTCTTC
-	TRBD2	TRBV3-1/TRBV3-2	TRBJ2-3	CASSQEASGSGTDTQYF	TGTGCCAGCAGCCAAGAGGCTAGCGGGAGTGGCACAGATACGCAGTATTTT
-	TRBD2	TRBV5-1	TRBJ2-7	CASSLATSGYEQYF	TGCGCCAGCAGCTTGGCCACTAGCGGATACGAGCAGTACTTC
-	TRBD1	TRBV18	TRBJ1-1	CASSPSLGGRDRVAFF	TGTGCCAGCTCCCCAAGTTTGGGAGGCCGGGACAGGGTGGCTTTCTTT
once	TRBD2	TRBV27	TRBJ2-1	CASTSRREGPNEQFF	TGTGCCAGCACCTCTCGGCGGGAGGGACCCAATGAGCAGTTCTTC
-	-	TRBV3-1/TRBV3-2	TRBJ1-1	CASSQGGGASTNTEAFF	TGTGCCAGCAGCCAAGGAGGGGGGGCGTCGACGAACACTGAAGCTTTCTTT
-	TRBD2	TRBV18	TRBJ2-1	CASSPRTSGSGEQFF	TGTGCCAGCTCACCAAGGACTAGCGGGAGTGGAGAGCAGTTCTTC
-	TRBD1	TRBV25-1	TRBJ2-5	CASKRTGQETQYF	TGTGCCAGCAAAAGGACAGGGCAAGAGACCCAGTACTTC
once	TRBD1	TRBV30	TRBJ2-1	CAWSFGTGVSYNEQFF	TGTGCCTGGAGCTTCGGGACAGGGGTGTCCTACAATGAGCAGTTCTTC
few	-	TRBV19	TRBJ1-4	CASRTDPRGEKLFF	TGTGCCAGTAGGACGGACCCCCGGGGTGAAAAACTGTTTTTT
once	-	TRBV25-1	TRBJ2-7	CASSPGAYEQYF	TGTGCCAGCAGCCCAGGGGCCTACGAGCAGTACTTC
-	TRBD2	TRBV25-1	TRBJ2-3	CASSEWASGGDTDTQYF	TGTGCCAGCAGTGAATGGGCTAGCGGAGGAGACACAGATACGCAGTATTTT
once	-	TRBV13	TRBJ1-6	CASSLGSGISPLHF	TGTGCCAGCAGCTTAGGGTCAGGGATTTCACCCCTCCACTTT
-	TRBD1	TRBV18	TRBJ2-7	CASSPPGQSSYEQYF	TGTGCCAGCTCACCGCCGGGACAGAGCTCCTACGAGCAGTACTTC
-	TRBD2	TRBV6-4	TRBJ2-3	CASSEAGVPDTQYF	TGTGCCAGCAGTGAGGCGGGAGTCCCAGATACGCAGTATTTT
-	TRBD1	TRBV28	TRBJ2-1	CASSLPGQGQYEQFF	TGTGCCAGCAGTCTCCCGGGACAGGGACAATATGAGCAGTTCTTC